The clone carrying this T cell receptor beta chain was seen ten or more times. Its antigen is still unknown. The time point: patch test 3, about 24 weeks after DPC sensitization. Treatment given: therapeutic diphenylcyclopropenone sensitization with weekly scalp DPC. The study used a library that attached unique molecular identifiers to individual cDNA molecules. Each CDR3 protein gets one entry after TCRdb re-called the RACE reads with MiXCR. The sample lists 80,000 to 100,000 distinct CDR3 sequences, 11% occurring once. This sample was taken from a study of human T cells and chemical hapten exposure. Study as a whole: Throughout a study of 20 to 25 weeks, patients underwent weekly scalp administration of diphenylcyclopropenone doses.

The study's findings and limits: Because all patients had alopecia, their immune responses might differ from healthy ones. Among TCRs, those above 1 in 1000 frequency were unaffected by DPC sensitization.

This CDR3 region has 16 residues. CDR1 is KGHSH and CDR2 is LQKENI in the germline V gene. V gave up 6 bases and J gave up 4 bases; unmatched junction bases: 13. The sequence was obtained from a woman under 40 with alopecia areata. Some clones in this sample may be carry-over from other donors' samples. This chain connects TRBV18 to TRBJ2-7, with 9 bases aligning to TRBD1. Sequencing was performed on whole blood, taken in connection with sensitization to the hapten diphenylcyclopropenone (DPC). The CDR3 protein is CASSRTGGRGNYEQYF. The DNA of the CDR3 is TGTGCCAGCTCCCGCACAGGGGGCCGGGGAAATTACGAGCAGTACTTC.